These 32 T cell receptor beta chains share one sample of origin, sequenced in a study of shared clonotypes between healthy human individuals. Libraries were prepared by immunoSEQ multiplex PCR; TCRdb keeps only in-frame clonotypes and omits some of them. Seen here are some 510,000 clones, 79% observed once, and the top ten hold roughly 13%. Sequencing was performed on PBMCs. Source of these receptors: a middle-aged woman in good health. Some clones in this sample may be carry-over from other donors' samples.

This clone showed up just a few times. This CDR3 reads CASSFNEETISNQPQHF. The CDR3 DNA follows: TGTGCCAGCAGTTTCAACGAGGAGACGATTAGCAATCAGCCCCAGCATTTT. V and J are TRBV28 and TRBJ1-5; D uncertain. CDR3 length: 17 amino acids. Germline lookup yields CDR1 MDHEN and CDR2 SYDVKM. V lost 3 bases, J lost 0 bases, and 15 bases lay in between.

The J gene is TRBJ2-5, the V gene TRBV5-4; D is possibly TRBD2 (6 bases). This CDR3 is 13 amino acids long. Germline V gene lookup returns CDR1 SGHNT and CDR2 YYREEE (reference sequence). V was clipped by 1 base and J by 5 bases, with 9 bases between them. CDR3 sequence reads: CASSLWGEETQYF. CDR3 DNA sequence: TGTGCCAGCAGCTTGTGGGGGGAGGAGACCCAGTACTTC.

The chain has TRBV18 and TRBJ1-4, with D hard to call. Between the trimmed V and J ends, which lost 0 bases and 2 bases, there was a span of 7 bases. From germline, CDR1 is KGHSH and CDR2 LQKENI. The CDR3 has 15 amino acids. CDR3 DNA: TGTGCCAGCTCACCACCGGCGGGTACTAATGAAAAACTGTTTTTT. This translates into CASSPPAGTNEKLFF.

The J gene is TRBJ2-1, the V gene TRBV19; 13 bases line up with TRBD2. This CDR3 spans 14 amino acids. Germline V lookup: CDR1 LNHDA, CDR2 SQIVND (reference sequence). The trim removed 8 bases at V and 9 bases at J, leaving 7 bases unmatched. The CDR3 is CASEGTSGTGEQFF. The CDR3 DNA follows: TGTGCCAGTGAGGGGACTAGCGGGACTGGTGAGCAGTTCTTC.

The chain couples TRBV21-1 to TRBJ2-1. TRBV21-1 is marked as a pseudogene. The CDR3 extends over 15 amino acids. The CDR3 DNA is TGTGCCAGCAGCAAAGGGGAAGACTCCTACAATGAGCAGTTCTTC. This codes for CASSKGEDSYNEQFF.

This clone was found a few times. V usage is TRBV6-1 and J usage is TRBJ1-5; D gene uncertain. Trimming removed 0 bases at V and 5 bases at J, with 8 bases between. Germline V lookup: CDR1 MNHNS, CDR2 SASEGT. The CDR3 is 14 residues long. CDR3 coding DNA: TGTGCCAGCAGTGAAGCGCGATGGGATCAGCCCCAGCATTTT. Translating gives CASSEARWDQPQHF.

J is TRBJ2-1 and V is TRBV2, with D maybe TRBD1 (5 bases). CDR3 length equals 13 residues. The V end was cut by 2 bases, the J end by 9 bases, with 11 bases between. In germline, CDR1 is SNHLY, CDR2 FYNNEI. The CDR3 DNA reads TGTGCCAGCAGTGAATCTCAGGGTGGTGAGCAGTTCTTC. Protein product: CASSESQGGEQFF.

For this clone: This clone may be a read error of a much larger clone one base away. This sequence joins TRBV6-1 and TRBJ2-4, with a weak D call TRBD1 (7 bases). The CDR3 is made up of 16 amino acids. Germline CDR1 is MNHNS and CDR2 is SASEGT. Written as DNA, the CDR3 is TGTGCCGGCAGTGAAGATGGAGGGGGCGGCAAAAACATTCAGTACTTC. Its translation: CAGSEDGGGGKNIQYF.

CDR3 coding DNA: TGTGCCAGCCAGGTAGCGGGAGCGGGAGGTACGCAGTATTTT. Its protein product is CASQVAGAGGTQYF. The chain has TRBV6-1 and TRBJ2-3; TRBD2 aligns across 9 bases. The CDR3 has 14 residues. CDR1 MNHNS and CDR2 SASEGT come from the germline V gene. V shed 8 bases, J shed 8 bases, and the junction held 11 bases outside the gene matches.

The rearrangement links TRBV28 to TRBJ2-6; D is undetermined. The CDR3 has 15 residues. Germline CDR1 MDHEN, CDR2 SYDVKM. Trimming stripped 3 bases from V and 1 base from J, with 7 bases between. CDR3 bases: TGTGCCAGCAGTTTTAGCAAGTCTGGGGCCAACGTCCTGACTTTC. Protein: CASSFSKSGANVLTF.

This chain uses TRBV7-2 with TRBJ1-5; D is possibly TRBD1 (6 bases). CDR3 size: 16 residues. The V and J ends lost 5 bases and 4 bases respectively, with 18 bases between them. CDR1 and CDR2 (germline): SGHTA, FQGNSA. CDR3 nucleotides: TGTGCCAGCAGCCACCGGGGGGGGGCAGGGAATCAGCCCCAGCATTTT. This encodes CASSHRGGAGNQPQHF.

The chain couples TRBV7-9 to TRBJ2-4; no clear D. The germline V gene encodes CDR1 SEHNR and CDR2 FQNEAQ (reference sequence). With 3 bases removed from V and 3 bases from J, the gap between germline ends came to 12 bases. The CDR3 consists of 15 residues. Here the CDR3 reads CASSFDEGGKNIQYF. The DNA for the CDR3 is TGTGCCAGCAGCTTTGATGAAGGCGGCAAAAACATTCAGTACTTC.

This chain uses TRBV6-4 with TRBJ2-1; 8 bases are a match to TRBD2. After removal of 7 bases from V and 9 bases from J, the junction contained 8 bases not matched to a gene. Germline CDR1 and CDR2: MRHNA and SNTAGT. This CDR3 contains 13 residues. CDR3 residues: CASTQDGGGEQFF. The CDR3 bases are TGTGCCAGCACCCAAGACGGGGGGGGTGAGCAGTTCTTC.

V is TRBV10-1 and J is TRBJ2-5; D is perhaps TRBD2 (6 bases). The J call may be wrong; the DNA end is better matched by TRBJ2-7. The CDR3 is 19 amino acids. Germline loops: CDR1 WNHNN, CDR2 SYGVQD (reference sequence). CDR3 coding DNA: TGCGCCAGCAGTGATGGAGGGGTCCCCACCCAACAGTCCCCCTACGAGCAGTACTTC. Protein sequence: CASSDGGVPTQQSPYEQYF.

The J gene is TRBJ2-1, the V gene TRBV27; TRBD2 aligns across 10 bases. The CDR3 has 15 residues. Looked up from germline, CDR1 is MNHEY and CDR2 is SMNVEV (reference sequence). The J segment lost 7 bases and the V segment lost 5 bases, leaving 8 bases of the junction unmatched. CDR3 residues: CASSPLAGAGNEQFF. CDR3 bases: TGTGCCAGCAGTCCCCTAGCGGGAGCGGGGAATGAGCAGTTCTTC.

This clone was observed a few times. This chain connects TRBV9 to TRBJ2-5; 7 positions match TRBD1. The CDR3 loop spans 15 amino acids. Germline V gives CDR1 SGDLS, CDR2 YYNGEE. The V and J ends lost 3 bases and 5 bases, in that order; junction bases with no gene match: 10. The CDR3 loop is CASSERWDSRETQYF. DNA for the CDR3: TGTGCCAGCAGCGAGCGATGGGACAGTAGGGAGACCCAGTACTTC.

V usage is TRBV5-1 and J usage is TRBJ2-1; 11 nucleotides align to TRBD2. This CDR3 contains 17 residues. The germline CDR1 and CDR2 sequences are SGHRS and YFSETQ. V shed 0 bases and J 6 bases; nucleotides not matched to a gene: 8. CDR3 coding DNA: TGCGCCAGCAGCTTGGCACTAGCGGGAGTGGGAGGCAATGAGCAGTTCTTC. As protein: CASSLALAGVGGNEQFF.

This chain uses TRBV27 with TRBJ1-5; unclear D gene. V was pared by 3 bases and J by 0 bases, with 3 bases between. In germline, CDR1 is MNHEY, CDR2 SMNVEV (reference sequence). The CDR3 contains 13 residues. As DNA, the CDR3 is TGTGCCAGCAGTTTTTATAGCAATCAGCCCCAGCATTTT. Translating it yields CASSFYSNQPQHF.

The V gene is TRBV6-6, the J gene TRBJ2-3, with 9 bases fitting TRBD1. Per germline, CDR1 MNHNY and CDR2 SVGAGI (reference sequence). J gave up 0 bases and V 4 bases, and 2 bases lay outside the gene matches. The CDR3 covers 15 residues. CDR3 coding DNA: TGTGCCAGCAGTTGGGGGACAGGGAGCACAGATACGCAGTATTTT. Protein: CASSWGTGSTDTQYF.

This sequence joins TRBV7-3 and TRBJ2-1; D is uncertain. Trimming took 1 base from V and 7 from J, leaving 14 bases between them. CDR3 size: 15 residues. CDR1 is SGHTA, CDR2 FQGTGA, per germline. The CDR3 protein is CASSLNGRKTNEQFF. DNA of the CDR3: TGTGCCAGCAGCTTAAATGGACGAAAGACAAATGAGCAGTTCTTC.

The CDR3 nucleotides are TGCGCCAGCGCCTCCGAGACAGGGCCCTACGAGCAGTACTTC. This gives the protein CASASETGPYEQYF. This rearrangement joins TRBV5-1 to TRBJ2-7; TRBD1 aligns across 7 bases. V gave up 7 bases and J gave up 2 bases; unmatched junction bases: 9. This CDR3 region has 14 residues. Germline lookup yields CDR1 SGHRS and CDR2 YFSETQ.

The chain links TRBV30 to TRBJ2-5; either TRBD1 or TRBD2 may fit D (5 bases each). Germline assignment: CDR1 GTSNPN and CDR2 SVGIG (reference sequence). Trimming shortened V by 0 bases and J by 5 bases, and 10 bases separated the two germline ends. CDR3 length: 13 amino acids. DNA for the CDR3: TGTGCCTGGAGTGTATTCAGGGAGGAGACCCAGTACTTC. Its translation: CAWSVFREETQYF.

In this sample, this clone turned up a few times. The chain links TRBV7-9 to TRBJ2-4, with 7 bases that match TRBD2. Germline assignment: CDR1 SEHNR and CDR2 FQNEAQ (reference sequence). CDR3 size: 14 residues. J was trimmed by 1 base and V by 5 bases; bases with no gene match: 2. The CDR3 bases are TGTGCCAGCAGCGCGCGGGGGGCCAAAAACATTCAGTACTTC. It translates to CASSARGAKNIQYF.

The V gene is TRBV7-6, the J gene TRBJ1-4; TRBD1 agrees at 7 bases. Trimming removed 6 bases from V and 5 bases from J; junction bases left unmatched: 6. In germline, CDR1 is SGHVS, CDR2 FNYEAQ. CDR3 length: 14 amino acids. The CDR3 sequence is CASRGRGQNEKLFF. The CDR3 coding sequence is TGTGCCAGCAGGGGGAGGGGACAGAATGAAAAACTGTTTTTT.

The table lists this clone with many counts. The V call is TRBV7-9, the J call TRBJ2-5; D gene ambiguous. The CDR3 totals 13 residues. V was cut by 7 bases and J by 4 bases, with 13 bases left in between. The V gene's germline CDR1 is SEHNR and CDR2 FQNEAQ (reference sequence). The CDR3 nucleotides read TGTGCCAGCACCCCGGTGGCAAGAGAGACCCAGTACTTC. Its translation is CASTPVARETQYF. Based on the CDR3 plus reference TRBV7-9 and TRBJ2-5, the full variable domain is DTGVSQNPRHKITKRGQNVTFRCDPISEHNRLYWYRQTLGQGPEFLTYFQNEAQLEKSRLLSDRFSAERPKGSFSTLEIQRTEQGDSAMYLCASTPVARETQYFGPGTRLLVL.

The sample holds a few counts of this clone. This sequence joins TRBV29-1 and TRBJ1-4; 7 nucleotides agree with TRBD1. With V trimmed by 6 bases and J by 8 bases, 6 bases remained unmatched. The length of the CDR3 is 12 residues. The germline V gene encodes CDR1 SQVTM and CDR2 ANQGSEA. This CDR3 is CSVQGTGEKLFF. Here the CDR3 DNA reads TGCAGCGTACAGGGGACGGGAGAAAAACTGTTTTTT.

V usage is TRBV5-1 and J usage is TRBJ2-7; D is perhaps TRBD1 or TRBD2 (5 bases each). V dropped 4 bases and J dropped 5 bases, with 19 bases sitting between them. CDR1 and CDR2 from the germline V gene are SGHRS and YFSETQ. This CDR3 contains 15 residues. CDR3 region: CASSLDRDGLDEQYF. Written as DNA, the CDR3 is TGCGCCAGCAGCCTAGACCGGGACGGCCTCGACGAGCAGTACTTC. Complete variable domain (other parts from reference TRBV5-1 and TRBJ2-7): KAGVTQTPRYLIKTRGQQVTLSCSPISGHRSVSWYQQTPGQGLQFLFEYFSETQRNKGNFPGRFSGRQFSNSRSEMNVSTLELGDSALYLCASSLDRDGLDEQYFGPGTRLTVT.

The chain couples TRBV7-7 to TRBJ2-5, with D possibly being TRBD2 (6 bases). V was pared by 1 base and J by 4 bases, with 10 bases between. This CDR3 is 14 amino acids long. Germline CDR1 reads SSHAT; CDR2 reads FNYEAQ (reference sequence). The CDR3 spells CASSLGLEGETQYF. CDR3 DNA: TGTGCCAGCAGCTTAGGACTAGAGGGAGAGACCCAGTACTTC.

This chain connects TRBV11-3 to TRBJ2-5, with 10 bases aligning to TRBD1. Germline V lookup: CDR1 SGHNT, CDR2 YENEEA. The CDR3 extends over 18 amino acids. With V trimmed by 1 base and J by 2 bases, 10 bases remained unmatched. The chain's CDR3 is CASSLVPGQGRTQETQYF. The CDR3 DNA reads TGTGCCAGCAGCTTAGTCCCGGGACAGGGGCGCACTCAAGAGACCCAGTACTTC. The full variable domain, completed using reference TRBV11-3 and TRBJ2-5, is EAGVVQSPRYKIIEKKQPVAFWCNPISGHNTLYWYLQNLGQGPELLIRYENEEAVDDSQLPKDRFSAERLKGVDSTLKIQPAELGDSAVYLCASSLVPGQGRTQETQYFGPGTRLLVL.

The CDR3 spells CASSGGNRRETQYF. DNA for the CDR3: TGTGCCAGCAGTGGGGGGAACCGACGGGAGACCCAGTACTTC. The chain employs TRBV2 and TRBJ2-5; tentatively, D is TRBD1 or TRBD2 (5 bases each). V was cut by 4 bases and J by 5 bases, with 14 bases left in between. The germline gives CDR1 SNHLY, CDR2 FYNNEI. The CDR3 covers 14 residues.

The gene calls are TRBV27 and TRBJ2-3; D call uncertain. V lost 2 bases to trimming and J lost 6 bases, with 9 bases between them. The CDR3 length is 13 residues. Looked up from germline, CDR1 is MNHEY and CDR2 is SMNVEV (reference sequence). The CDR3 sequence: CASSLPGRDTQYF. The DNA for the CDR3 is TGTGCCAGCAGTTTACCGGGCCGGGATACGCAGTATTTT.

The CDR3 nucleotides read TGTGCCAGCGGCGAGGACCTGGGAGCGGATGAAAAACTGTTTTTT. This translates into CASGEDLGADEKLFF. The J gene is TRBJ1-4, the V gene TRBV9; D remains ambiguous. V was cut by 7 bases and J by 6 bases, with 19 bases left in between. Looked up from germline, CDR1 is SGDLS and CDR2 is YYNGEE. This CDR3 is 15 amino acids long.